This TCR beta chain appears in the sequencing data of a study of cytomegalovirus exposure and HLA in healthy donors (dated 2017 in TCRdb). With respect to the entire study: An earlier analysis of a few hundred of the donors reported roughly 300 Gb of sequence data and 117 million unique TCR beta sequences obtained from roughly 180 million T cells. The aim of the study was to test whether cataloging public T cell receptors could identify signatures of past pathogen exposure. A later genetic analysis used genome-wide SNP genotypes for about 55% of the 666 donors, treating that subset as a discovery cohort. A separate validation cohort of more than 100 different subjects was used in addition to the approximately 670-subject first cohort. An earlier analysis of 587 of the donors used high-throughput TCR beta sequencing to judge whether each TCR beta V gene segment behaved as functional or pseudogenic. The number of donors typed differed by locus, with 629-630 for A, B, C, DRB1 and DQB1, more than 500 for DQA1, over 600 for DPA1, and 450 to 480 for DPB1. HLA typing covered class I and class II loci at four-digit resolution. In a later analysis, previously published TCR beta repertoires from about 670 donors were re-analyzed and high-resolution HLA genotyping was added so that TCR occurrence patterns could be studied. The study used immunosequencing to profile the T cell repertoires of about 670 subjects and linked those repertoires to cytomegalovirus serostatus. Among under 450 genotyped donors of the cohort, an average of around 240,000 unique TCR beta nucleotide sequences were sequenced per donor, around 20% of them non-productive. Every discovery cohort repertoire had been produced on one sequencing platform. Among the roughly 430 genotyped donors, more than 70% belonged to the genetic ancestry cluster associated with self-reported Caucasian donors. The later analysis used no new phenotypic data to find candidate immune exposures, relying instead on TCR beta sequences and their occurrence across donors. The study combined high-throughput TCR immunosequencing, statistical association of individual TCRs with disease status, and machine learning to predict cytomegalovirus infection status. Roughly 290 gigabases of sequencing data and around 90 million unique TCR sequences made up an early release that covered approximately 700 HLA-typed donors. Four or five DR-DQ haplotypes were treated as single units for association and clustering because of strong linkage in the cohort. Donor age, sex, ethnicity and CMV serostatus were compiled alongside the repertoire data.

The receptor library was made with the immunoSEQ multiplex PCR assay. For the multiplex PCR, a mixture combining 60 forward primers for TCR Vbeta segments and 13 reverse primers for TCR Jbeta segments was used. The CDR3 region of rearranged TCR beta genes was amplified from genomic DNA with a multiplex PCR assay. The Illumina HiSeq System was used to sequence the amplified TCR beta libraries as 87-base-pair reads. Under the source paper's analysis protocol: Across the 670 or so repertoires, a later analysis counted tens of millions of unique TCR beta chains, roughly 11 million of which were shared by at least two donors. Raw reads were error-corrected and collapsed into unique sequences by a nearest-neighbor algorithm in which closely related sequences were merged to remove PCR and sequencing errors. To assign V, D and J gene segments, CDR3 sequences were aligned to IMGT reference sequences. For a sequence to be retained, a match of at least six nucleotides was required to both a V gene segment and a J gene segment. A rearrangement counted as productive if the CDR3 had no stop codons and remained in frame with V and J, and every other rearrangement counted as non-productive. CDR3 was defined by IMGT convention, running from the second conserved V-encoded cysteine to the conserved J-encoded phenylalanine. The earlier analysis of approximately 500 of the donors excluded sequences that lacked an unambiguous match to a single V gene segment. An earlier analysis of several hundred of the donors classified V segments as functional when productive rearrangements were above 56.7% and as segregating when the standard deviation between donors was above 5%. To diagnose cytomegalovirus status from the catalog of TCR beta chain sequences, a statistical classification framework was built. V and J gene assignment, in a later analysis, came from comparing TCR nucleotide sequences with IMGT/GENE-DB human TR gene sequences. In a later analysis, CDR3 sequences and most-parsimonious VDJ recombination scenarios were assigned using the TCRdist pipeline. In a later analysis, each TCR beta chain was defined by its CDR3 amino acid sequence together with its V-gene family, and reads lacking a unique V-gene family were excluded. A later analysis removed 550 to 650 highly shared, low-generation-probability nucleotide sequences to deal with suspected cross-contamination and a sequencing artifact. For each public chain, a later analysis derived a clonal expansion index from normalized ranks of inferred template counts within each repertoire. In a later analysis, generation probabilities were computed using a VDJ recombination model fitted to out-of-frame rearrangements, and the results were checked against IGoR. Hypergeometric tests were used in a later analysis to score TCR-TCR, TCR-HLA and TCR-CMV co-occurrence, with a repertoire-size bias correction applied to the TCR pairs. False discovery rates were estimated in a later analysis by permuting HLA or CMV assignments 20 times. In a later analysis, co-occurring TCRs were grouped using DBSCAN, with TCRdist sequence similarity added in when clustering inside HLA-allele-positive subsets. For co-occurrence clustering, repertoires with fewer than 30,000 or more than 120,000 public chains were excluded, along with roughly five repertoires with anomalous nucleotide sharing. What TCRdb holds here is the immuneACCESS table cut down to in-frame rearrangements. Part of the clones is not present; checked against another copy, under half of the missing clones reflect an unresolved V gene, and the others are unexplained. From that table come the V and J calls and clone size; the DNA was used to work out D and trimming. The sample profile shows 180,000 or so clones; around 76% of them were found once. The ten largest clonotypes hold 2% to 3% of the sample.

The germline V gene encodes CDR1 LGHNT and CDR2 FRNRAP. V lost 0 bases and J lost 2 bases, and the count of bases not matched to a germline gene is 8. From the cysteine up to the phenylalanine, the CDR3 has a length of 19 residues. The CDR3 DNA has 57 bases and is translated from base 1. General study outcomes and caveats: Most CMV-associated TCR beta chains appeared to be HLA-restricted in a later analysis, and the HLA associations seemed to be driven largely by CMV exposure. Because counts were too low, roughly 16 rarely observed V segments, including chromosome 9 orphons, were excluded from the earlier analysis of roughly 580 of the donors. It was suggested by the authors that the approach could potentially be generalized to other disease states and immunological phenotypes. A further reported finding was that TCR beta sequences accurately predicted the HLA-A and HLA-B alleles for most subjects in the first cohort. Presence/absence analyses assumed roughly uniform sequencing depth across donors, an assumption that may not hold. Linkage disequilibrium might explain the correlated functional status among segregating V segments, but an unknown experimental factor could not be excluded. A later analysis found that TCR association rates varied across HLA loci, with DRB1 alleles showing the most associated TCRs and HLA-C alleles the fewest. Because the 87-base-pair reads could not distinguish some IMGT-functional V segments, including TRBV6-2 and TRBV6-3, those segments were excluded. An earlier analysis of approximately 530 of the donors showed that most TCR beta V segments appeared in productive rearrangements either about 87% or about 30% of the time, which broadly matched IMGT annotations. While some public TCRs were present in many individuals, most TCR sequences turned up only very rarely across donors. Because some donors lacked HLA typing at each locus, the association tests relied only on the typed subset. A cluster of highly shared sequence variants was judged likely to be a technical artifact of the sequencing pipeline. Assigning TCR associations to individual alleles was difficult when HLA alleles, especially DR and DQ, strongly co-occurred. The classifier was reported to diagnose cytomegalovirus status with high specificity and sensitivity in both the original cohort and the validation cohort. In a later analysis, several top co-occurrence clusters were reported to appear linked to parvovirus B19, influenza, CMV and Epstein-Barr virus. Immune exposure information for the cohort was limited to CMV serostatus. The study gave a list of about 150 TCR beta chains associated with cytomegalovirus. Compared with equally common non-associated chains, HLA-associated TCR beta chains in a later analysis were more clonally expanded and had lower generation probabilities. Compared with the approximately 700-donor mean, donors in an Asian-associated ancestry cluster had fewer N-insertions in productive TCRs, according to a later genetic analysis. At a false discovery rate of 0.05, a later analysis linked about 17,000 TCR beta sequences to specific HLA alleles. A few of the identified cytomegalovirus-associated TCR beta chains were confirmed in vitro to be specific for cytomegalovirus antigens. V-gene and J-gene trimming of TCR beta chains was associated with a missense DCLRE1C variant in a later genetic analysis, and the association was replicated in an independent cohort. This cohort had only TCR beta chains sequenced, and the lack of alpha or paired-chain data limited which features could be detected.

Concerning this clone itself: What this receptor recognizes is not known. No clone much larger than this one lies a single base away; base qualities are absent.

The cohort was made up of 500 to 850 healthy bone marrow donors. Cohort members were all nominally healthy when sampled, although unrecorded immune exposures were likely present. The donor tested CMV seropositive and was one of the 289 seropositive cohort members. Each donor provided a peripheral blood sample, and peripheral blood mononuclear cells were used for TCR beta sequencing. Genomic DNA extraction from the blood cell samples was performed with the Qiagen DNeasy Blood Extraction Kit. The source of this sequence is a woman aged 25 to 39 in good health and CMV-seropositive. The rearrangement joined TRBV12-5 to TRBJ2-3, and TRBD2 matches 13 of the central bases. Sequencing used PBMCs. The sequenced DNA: TGTGCTAGTGGTTTGGTACTCAGACTAGCGGGGGGCGACACAGATACGCAGTATTTT. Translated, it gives CASGLVLRLAGGDTDTQYF.